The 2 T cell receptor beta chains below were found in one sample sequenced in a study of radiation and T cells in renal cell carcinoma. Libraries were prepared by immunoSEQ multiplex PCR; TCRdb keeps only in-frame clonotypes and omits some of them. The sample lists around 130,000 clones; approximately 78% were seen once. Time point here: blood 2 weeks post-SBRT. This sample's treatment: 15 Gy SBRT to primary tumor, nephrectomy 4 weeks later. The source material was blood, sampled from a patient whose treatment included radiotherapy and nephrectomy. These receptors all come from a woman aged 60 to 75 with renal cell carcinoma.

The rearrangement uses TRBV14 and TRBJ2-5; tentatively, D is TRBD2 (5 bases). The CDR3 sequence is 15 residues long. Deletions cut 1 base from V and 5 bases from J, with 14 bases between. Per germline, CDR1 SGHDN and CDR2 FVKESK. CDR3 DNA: TGTGCCAGCAGCCAAGGAATACGGAAGCGGGAGACCCAGTACTTC. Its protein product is CASSQGIRKRETQYF. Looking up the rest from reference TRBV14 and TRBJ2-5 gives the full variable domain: EAGVTQFPSHSVIEKGQTVTLRCDPISGHDNLYWYRRVMGKEIKFLLHFVKESKQDESGMPNNRFLAERTGGTYSTLKVQPAELEDSGVYFCASSQGIRKRETQYFGPGTRLLVL.

CDR3 sequence: CASSLNTPGEQYF. DNA for the CDR3: TGTGCCAGCAGTTTAAATACCCCGGGGGAGCAGTACTTC. The chain is built from TRBV28 and TRBJ2-7, with a weak D call TRBD2 (5 bases). This CDR3 comprises 13 residues. V was shortened by 2 bases and J by 7 bases, with 12 bases between the two germline ends. The germline CDR1 and CDR2 sequences are MDHEN and SYDVKM.